The rows below give T cell receptor beta chains drawn from one sample of a study of cytomegalovirus exposure and HLA in healthy donors. The protocol was immunoSEQ multiplex PCR, while the TCRdb copy is restricted to in-frame clones and leaves out a portion. Of fewer than 150,000 clones listed, around 80% were seen once; the top ten hold 5.1%. The sample taken for sequencing was PBMCs. The receptors derive from a male donor in good health and CMV-seronegative. Each CDR3 is given with its conserved first and last residue. D genes are given only for firm matches. Some rows have no size entry. The others give once, few or many, or a class for an expanded clone.

d_call	v_call	clone_size	j_call	cdr3_aa	cdr3_nt
NA	TRBV5-1	NA	TRBJ1-6	CASSFQGPGSPLHF	TGCGCCAGCAGCTTTCAGGGGCCGGGATCACCCCTCCACTTT
NA	TRBV19	NA	TRBJ1-1	CASSTSTGNTEAFF	TGTGCCAGTAGTACCAGCACAGGGAACACTGAAGCTTTCTTT
TRBD1	TRBV6-1	NA	TRBJ2-2	CASGQQGANTGELFF	TGTGCCAGCGGCCAACAGGGGGCAAACACCGGGGAGCTGTTTTTT
TRBD2	TRBV7-9	NA	TRBJ2-3	CASTGRGGPSDTQYF	TGTGCCAGCACCGGGAGGGGGGGGCCTTCAGATACGCAGTATTTT
NA	TRBV7-6	NA	TRBJ2-2	CASSLGVAGELFF	TGTGCCAGCAGCTTAGGCGTAGCCGGGGAGCTGTTTTTT
NA	TRBV19	NA	TRBJ2-2	CASRWGRALTGELFF	TGTGCCAGCAGGTGGGGCAGGGCCTTGACCGGGGAGCTGTTTTTT
TRBD2	TRBV7-2	NA	TRBJ2-7	CASSPIGGNYEQYF	TGTGCCAGCAGCCCAATCGGGGGGAACTACGAGCAGTACTTC
NA	TRBV6-1	NA	TRBJ1-1	CASSEGGITEAFF	TGTGCCAGCAGTGAGGGGGGGATCACTGAAGCTTTCTTT
NA	TRBV19	NA	TRBJ1-4	CASSLAGENEKLFF	TGTGCCAGTAGTCTGGCAGGGGAGAATGAAAAACTGTTTTTT
TRBD2	TRBV4-3	NA	TRBJ2-1	CASSYSGGAYNEQFF	TGCGCCAGCAGCTATAGCGGGGGGGCTTACAATGAGCAGTTCTTC
TRBD1	TRBV23-1	few	TRBJ1-2	CASSRPGQGHYGYTF	TGCGCCAGCAGTCGCCCGGGACAGGGACACTATGGCTACACCTTC
NA	TRBV28	NA	TRBJ1-4	CASSFRGYNEKLFF	TGTGCCAGCAGTTTTCGGGGGTATAATGAAAAACTGTTTTTT
NA	TRBV30	NA	TRBJ1-5	CAWSKGGNQPQHF	TGTGCCTGGAGTAAAGGGGGCAATCAGCCCCAGCATTTT
NA	TRBV29-1	NA	TRBJ2-1	CSAGGDTNYNEQFF	TGCAGCGCCGGTGGGGACACCAACTACAATGAGCAGTTCTTC
NA	TRBV7-8	NA	TRBJ1-1	CASSLEVWGRGTEAFF	TGTGCCAGCAGCTTAGAAGTCTGGGGCAGGGGCACTGAAGCTTTCTTT
NA	TRBV14	NA	TRBJ1-1	CASSQVFVGTEAFF	TGTGCCAGCAGCCAAGTTTTCGTGGGGACTGAAGCTTTCTTC
NA	TRBV19	NA	TRBJ2-5	CASSRGAGETQYF	TGTGCCAGTAGTCGGGGGGCCGGGGAGACCCAGTACTTC